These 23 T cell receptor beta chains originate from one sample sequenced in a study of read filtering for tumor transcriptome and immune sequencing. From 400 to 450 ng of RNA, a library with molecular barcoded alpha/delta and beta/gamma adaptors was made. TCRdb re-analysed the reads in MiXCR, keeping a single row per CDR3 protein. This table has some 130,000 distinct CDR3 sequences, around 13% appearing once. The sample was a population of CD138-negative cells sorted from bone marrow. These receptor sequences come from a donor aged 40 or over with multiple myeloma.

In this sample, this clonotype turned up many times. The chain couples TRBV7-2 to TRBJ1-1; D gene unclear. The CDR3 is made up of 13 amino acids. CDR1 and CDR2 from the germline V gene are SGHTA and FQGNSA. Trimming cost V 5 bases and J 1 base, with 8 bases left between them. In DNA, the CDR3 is TGTGCCAGCAGCCCCGACCCGAACACTGAAGCTTTCTTT. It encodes CASSPDPNTEAFF.

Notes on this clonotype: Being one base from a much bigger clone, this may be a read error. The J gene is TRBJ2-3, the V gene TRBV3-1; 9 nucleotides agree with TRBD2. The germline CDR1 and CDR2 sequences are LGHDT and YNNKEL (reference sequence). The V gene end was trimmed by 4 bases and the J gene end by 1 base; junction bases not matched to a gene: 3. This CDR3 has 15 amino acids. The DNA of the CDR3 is TGTGCCAGCAGCCTAGGCGGGAGGGGCACAGATACGCAGTATTTT. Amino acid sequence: CASSLGGRGTDTQYF.

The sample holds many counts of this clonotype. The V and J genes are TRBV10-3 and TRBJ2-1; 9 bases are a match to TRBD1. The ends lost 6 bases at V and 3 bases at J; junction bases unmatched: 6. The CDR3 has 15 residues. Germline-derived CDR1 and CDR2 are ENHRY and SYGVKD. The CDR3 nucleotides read TGTGCCATCAGATTGGACAGGGGCGACTACAATGAGCAGTTCTTC. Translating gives CAIRLDRGDYNEQFF.

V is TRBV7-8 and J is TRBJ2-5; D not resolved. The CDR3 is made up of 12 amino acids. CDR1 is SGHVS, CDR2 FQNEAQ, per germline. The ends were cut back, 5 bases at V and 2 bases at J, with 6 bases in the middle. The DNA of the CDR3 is TGTGCCAGCAGCGTCCCGCAAGAGACCCAGTACTTC. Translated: CASSVPQETQYF.

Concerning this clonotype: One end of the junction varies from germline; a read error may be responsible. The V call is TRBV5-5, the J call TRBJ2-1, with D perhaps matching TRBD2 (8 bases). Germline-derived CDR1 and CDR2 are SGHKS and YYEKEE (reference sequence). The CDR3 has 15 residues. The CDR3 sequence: CASSPGGTVYIEQFF. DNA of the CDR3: TGTGCCAGCAGTCCGGGGGGGACAGTGTACATTGAGCAGTTCTTC.

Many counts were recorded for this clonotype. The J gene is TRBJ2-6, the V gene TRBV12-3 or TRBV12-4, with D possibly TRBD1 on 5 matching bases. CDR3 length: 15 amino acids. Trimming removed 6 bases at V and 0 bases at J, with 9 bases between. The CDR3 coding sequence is TGTGCCAGCAGGTCCGACAGCTCTGGGGCCAACGTCCTGACTTTC. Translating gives CASRSDSSGANVLTF.

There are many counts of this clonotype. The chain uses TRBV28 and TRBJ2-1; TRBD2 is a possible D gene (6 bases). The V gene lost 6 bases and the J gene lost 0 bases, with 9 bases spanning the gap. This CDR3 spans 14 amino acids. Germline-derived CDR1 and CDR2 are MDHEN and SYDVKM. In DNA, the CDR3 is TGTGCCAGCAGACTGGGGGGCTCCTACAATGAGCAGTTCTTC. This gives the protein CASRLGGSYNEQFF.

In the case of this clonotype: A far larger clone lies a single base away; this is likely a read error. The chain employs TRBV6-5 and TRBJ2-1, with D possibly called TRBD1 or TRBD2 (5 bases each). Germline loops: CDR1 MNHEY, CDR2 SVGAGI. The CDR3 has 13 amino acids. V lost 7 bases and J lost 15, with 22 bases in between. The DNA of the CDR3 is TGTGCCAGCAATGAAGCGCTCGGGACCCAAAGGTTCTTC. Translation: CASNEALGTQRFF.

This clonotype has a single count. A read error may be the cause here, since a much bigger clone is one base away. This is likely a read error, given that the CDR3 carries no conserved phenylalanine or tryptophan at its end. The CDR3 nucleotides read TGTGCCAGCAGCCCCACTCCAGGGCCCCAAGAGACCCAGTACTCC. Amino acids: CASSPTPGPQETQYS. The V gene is TRBV3-1, the J gene TRBJ2-5, with D possibly matching TRBD1 (5 bases). Deletions cut 4 bases from V and 1 base from J, with 13 bases between. The germline gives CDR1 LGHDT, CDR2 YNNKEL (reference sequence). The CDR3 is made up of 15 amino acids.

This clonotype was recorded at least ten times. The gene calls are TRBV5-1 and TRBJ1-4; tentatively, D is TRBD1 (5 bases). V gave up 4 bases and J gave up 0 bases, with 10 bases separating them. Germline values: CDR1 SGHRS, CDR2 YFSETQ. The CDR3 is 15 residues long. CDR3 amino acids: CASSTDSSTNEKLFF. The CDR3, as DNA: TGCGCCAGCAGCACCGACAGTTCAACTAATGAAAAACTGTTTTTT. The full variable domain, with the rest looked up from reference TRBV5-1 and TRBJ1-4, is KAGVTQTPRYLIKTRGQQVTLSCSPISGHRSVSWYQQTPGQGLQFLFEYFSETQRNKGNFPGRFSGRQFSNSRSEMNVSTLELGDSALYLCASSTDSSTNEKLFFGSGTQLSVL.

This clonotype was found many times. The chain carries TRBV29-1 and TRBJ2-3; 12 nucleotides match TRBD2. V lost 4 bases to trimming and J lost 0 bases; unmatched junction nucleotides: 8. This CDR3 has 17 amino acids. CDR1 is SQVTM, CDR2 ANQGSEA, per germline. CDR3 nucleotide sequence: TGCAGCGTTGGCCATGGACTAGCGGGGATGAGCACAGATACGCAGTATTTT. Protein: CSVGHGLAGMSTDTQYF.

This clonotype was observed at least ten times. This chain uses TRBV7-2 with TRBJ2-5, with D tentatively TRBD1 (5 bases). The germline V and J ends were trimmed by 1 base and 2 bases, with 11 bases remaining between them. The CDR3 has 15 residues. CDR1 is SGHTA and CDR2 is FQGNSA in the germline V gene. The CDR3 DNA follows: TGTGCCAGCAGCTTAGTACAGCCAGGGCAAGAGACCCAGTACTTC. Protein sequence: CASSLVQPGQETQYF.

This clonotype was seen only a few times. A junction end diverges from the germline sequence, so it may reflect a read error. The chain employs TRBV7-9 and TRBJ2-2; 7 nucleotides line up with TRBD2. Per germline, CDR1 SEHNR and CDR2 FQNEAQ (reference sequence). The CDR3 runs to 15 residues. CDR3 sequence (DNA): TGTGCCGGCAGCTTAGCAGGACTAGGAGGCGGGGAGCTGTTTTTT. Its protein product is CAGSLAGLGGGELFF.

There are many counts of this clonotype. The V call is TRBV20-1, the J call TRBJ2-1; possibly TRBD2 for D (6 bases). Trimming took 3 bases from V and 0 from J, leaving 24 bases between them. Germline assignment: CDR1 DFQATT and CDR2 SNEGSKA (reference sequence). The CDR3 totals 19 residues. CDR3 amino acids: CSARRPRDSSLSSYNEQFF. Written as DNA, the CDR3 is TGCAGTGCTAGGAGGCCCCGGGACTCCTCGCTAAGCTCCTACAATGAGCAGTTCTTC.

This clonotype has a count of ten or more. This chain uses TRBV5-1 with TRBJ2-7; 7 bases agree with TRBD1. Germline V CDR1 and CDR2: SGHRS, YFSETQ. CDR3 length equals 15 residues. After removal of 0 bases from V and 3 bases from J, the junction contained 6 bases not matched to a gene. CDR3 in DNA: TGCGCCAGCAGCTTGGAAGTATGGGACAGCTACGAGCAGTACTTC. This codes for CASSLEVWDSYEQYF.

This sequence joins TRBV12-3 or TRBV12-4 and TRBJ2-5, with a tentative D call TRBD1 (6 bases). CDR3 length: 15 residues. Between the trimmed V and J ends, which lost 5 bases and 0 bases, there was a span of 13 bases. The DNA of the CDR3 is TGTGCCAGCAGTCCCCAGGGGAAGTACCAAGAGACCCAGTACTTC. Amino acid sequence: CASSPQGKYQETQYF.

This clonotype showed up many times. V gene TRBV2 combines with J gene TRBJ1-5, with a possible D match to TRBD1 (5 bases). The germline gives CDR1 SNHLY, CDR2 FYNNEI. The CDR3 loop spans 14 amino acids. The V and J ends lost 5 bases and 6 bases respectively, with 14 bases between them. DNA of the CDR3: TGTGCCAGCAGTCTTGGTAGGAGGGGTCAGCCCCAGCATTTT. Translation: CASSLGRRGQPQHF.

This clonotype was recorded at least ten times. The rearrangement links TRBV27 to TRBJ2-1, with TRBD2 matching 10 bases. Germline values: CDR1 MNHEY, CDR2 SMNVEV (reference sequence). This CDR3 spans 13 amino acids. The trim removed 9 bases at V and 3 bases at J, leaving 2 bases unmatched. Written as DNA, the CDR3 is TGTGCCAGTAGCGGGGGGCTCTACAATGAGCAGTTCTTC. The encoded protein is CASSGGLYNEQFF.

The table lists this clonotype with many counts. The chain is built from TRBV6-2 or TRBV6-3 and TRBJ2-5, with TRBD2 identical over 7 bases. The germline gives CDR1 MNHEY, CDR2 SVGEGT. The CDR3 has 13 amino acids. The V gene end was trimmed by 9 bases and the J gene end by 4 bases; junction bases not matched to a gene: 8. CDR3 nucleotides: TGTGCCAGTCAGACGGGCGGGAGAGAGACCCAGTACTTC. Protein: CASQTGGRETQYF.

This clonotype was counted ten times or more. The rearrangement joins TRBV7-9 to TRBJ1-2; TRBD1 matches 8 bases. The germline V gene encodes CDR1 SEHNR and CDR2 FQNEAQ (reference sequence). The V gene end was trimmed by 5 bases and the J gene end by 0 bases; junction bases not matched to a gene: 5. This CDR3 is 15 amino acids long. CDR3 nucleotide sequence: TGTGCCAGCAGCCCGACAGGGGCAGCTAACTATGGCTACACCTTC. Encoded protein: CASSPTGAANYGYTF.

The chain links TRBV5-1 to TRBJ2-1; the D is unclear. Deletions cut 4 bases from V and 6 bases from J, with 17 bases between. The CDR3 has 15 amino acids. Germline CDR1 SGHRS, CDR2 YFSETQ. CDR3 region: CASSRTGQTGNEQFF. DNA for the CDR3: TGCGCCAGCAGCCGAACCGGGCAAACCGGCAATGAGCAGTTCTTC.

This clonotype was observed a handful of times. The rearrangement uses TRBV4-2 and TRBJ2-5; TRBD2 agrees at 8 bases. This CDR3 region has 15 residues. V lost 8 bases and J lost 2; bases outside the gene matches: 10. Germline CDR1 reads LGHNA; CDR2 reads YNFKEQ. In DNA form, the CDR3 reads TGTGCCAGCGCCCCCGGGGGGGGACTTCAAGAGACCCAGTACTTC. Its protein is CASAPGGGLQETQYF.

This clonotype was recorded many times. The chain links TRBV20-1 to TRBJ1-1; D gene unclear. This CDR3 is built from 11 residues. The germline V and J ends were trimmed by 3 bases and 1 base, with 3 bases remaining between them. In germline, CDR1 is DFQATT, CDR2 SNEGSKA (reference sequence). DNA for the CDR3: TGCAGTGCTAGGAAGAACACTGAAGCTTTCTTT. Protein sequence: CSARKNTEAFF.